This TCR beta chain derives from a study of radiotherapy plus CTLA-4 blockade in lung cancer. TCRdb's table, derived via immunoSEQ multiplex PCR, lists solely in-frame clones and lacks some. Here the sample spans approximately 81,000 clones, under 80% being singletons. This CDR3 has 11 amino acids. Germline values: CDR1 SQVTM, CDR2 ANQGSEA. The V and J ends lost 6 bases and 8 bases, in that order; junction bases with no gene match: 6. The rearrangement joins TRBV29-1 to TRBJ1-2; 7 bases align to TRBD1. Sequenced here: peripheral blood, sampled from a patient treated with radiotherapy plus ipilimumab. The source of this sequence is a human donor with non-small cell lung cancer who had a partial response to radiotherapy plus ipilimumab. Some clones in this sample may be carry-over from other donors' samples. The CDR3 nucleotides are TGCAGCGTGGGGACAGTGGGGGGCTACACCTTC. It is translated as CSVGTVGGYTF.